The entry that follows covers one T cell receptor (beta chain) sequence. Antigen: not known. The sample comes from a study of cytomegalovirus exposure and HLA in healthy donors. General study findings and limits: It was fewer than 200 TCR beta chains that were listed as cytomegalovirus-associated.

The CDR3 is 15 amino acids. Germline-derived CDR1 and CDR2 are MDHEN and SYDVKM. Trimming cost V 2 bases and J 2 bases; bases outside gene matches: 3. The PCR used 60 Vbeta and 13 Jbeta primers. Per the original methods: An analysis performed later counted 73 million or so unique TCR beta chains (roughly 10 million of them shared). The table came from immunoSEQ multiplex PCR; TCRdb's copy has only in-frame clones and leaves some out. D and trimming were read from the DNA, whereas the V and J calls and clone size are those reported in that table. Here the sample spans approximately 170,000 clones, approximately 70% being singletons. Participants comprised healthy donors of bone marrow.

Sequenced sample: PBMCs. The V gene is TRBV28, the J gene TRBJ2-1; 7 nucleotides agree with TRBD2. The sequence derives from a woman aged 25 to 39 in good health and CMV-seropositive. For the CDR3, the DNA is TGTGCCAGCAGTTTAGGCGGGGGTACCTACAATGAGCAGTTCTTC. This gives the protein CASSLGGGTYNEQFF.